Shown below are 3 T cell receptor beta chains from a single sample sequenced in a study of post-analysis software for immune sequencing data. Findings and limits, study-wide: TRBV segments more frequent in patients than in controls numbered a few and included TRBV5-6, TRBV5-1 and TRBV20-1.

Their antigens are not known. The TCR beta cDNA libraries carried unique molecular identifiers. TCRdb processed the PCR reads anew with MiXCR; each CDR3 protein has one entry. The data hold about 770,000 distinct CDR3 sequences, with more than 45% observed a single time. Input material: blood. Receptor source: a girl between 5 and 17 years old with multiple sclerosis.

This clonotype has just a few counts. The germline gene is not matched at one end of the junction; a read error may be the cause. The CDR3 sequence: CASGQDLLGPAILDEQFF. CDR3 in DNA: TGCGCCAGCGGCCAAGACCTACTCGGGCCAGCGATTCTAGATGAGCAGTTCTTC. The chain is built from TRBV4-1 and TRBJ2-1; D gene unclear. Germline V lookup: CDR1 MGHRA, CDR2 YSYEKL. The CDR3 totals 18 residues.

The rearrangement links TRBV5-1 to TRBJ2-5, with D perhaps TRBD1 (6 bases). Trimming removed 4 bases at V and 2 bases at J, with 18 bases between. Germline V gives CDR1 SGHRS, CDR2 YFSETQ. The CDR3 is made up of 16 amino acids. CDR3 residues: CASSTLGAGGQETQYF. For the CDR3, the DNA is TGCGCCAGCAGCACCCTGGGGGCTGGGGGACAAGAGACCCAGTACTTC. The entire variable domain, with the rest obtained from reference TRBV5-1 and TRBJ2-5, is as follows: KAGVTQTPRYLIKTRGQQVTLSCSPISGHRSVSWYQQTPGQGLQFLFEYFSETQRNKGNFPGRFSGRQFSNSRSEMNVSTLELGDSALYLCASSTLGAGGQETQYFGPGTRLLVL.

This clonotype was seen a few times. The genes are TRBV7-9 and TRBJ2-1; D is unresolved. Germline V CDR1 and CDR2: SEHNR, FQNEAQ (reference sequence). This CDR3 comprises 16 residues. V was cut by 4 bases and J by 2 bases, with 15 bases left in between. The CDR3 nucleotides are TGTGCCAGCAGCTCCCCAGTGGCGGCCGCCTACAATGAGCAGTTCTTC. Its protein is CASSSPVAAAYNEQFF.